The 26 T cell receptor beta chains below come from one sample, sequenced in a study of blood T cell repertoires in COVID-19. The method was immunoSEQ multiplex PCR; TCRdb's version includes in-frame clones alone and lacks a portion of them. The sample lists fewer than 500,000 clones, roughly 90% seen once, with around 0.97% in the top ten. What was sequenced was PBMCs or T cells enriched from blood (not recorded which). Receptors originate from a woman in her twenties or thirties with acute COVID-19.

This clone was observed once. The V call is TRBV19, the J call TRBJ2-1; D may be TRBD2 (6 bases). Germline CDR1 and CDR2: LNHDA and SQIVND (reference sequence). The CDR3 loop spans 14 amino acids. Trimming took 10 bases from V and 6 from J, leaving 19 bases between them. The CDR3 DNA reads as TGTGCCACTATCTGGGACGGGGGATTCAATGAGCAGTTCTTC. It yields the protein CATIWDGGFNEQFF.

The DNA for the CDR3 is TGTGCCAGCAGCTCCCGGGACAGCTACTACAATGAGCAGTTCTTC. Translation gives CASSSRDSYYNEQFF. The gene calls are TRBV7-3 and TRBJ2-1, with 7 bases aligning to TRBD1. The CDR3 runs 15 residues. V trimming: 4 bases; J trimming: 3 bases; junction bases outside the gene matches: 6. The V gene's germline CDR1 is SGHTA and CDR2 FQGTGA.

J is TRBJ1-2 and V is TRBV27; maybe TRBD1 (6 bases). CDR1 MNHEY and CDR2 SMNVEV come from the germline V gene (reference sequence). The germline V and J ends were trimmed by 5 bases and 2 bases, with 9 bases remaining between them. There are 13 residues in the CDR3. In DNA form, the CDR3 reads TGTGCCAGCAGTCAACAGGGAAACTATGGCTACACCTTC. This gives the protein CASSQQGNYGYTF.

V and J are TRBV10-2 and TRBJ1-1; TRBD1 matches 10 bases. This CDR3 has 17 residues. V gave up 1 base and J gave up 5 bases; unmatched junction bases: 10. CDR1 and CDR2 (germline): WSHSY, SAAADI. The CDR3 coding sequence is TGCGCCAGCAGTGAGTGGGGGAGGGACAGGGGTGGAACTGAAGCTTTCTTT. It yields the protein CASSEWGRDRGGTEAFF.

This CDR3 reads CATMGTGSNYEQYF. The CDR3 DNA is TGTGCCACCATGGGAACAGGGTCCAACTACGAGCAGTACTTC. This chain uses TRBV24-1 with TRBJ2-7; weak D call: TRBD1 (6 bases). Germline CDR1 is KGHDR and CDR2 is SFDVKD. Between the trimmed V and J ends, which lost 8 bases and 3 bases, there was a span of 16 bases. The CDR3 length is 14 residues.

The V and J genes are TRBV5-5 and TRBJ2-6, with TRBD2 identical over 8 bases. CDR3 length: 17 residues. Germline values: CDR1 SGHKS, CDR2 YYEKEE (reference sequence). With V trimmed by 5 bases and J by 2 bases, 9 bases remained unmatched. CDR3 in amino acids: CASRGRERGPGANVLTF. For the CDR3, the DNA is TGTGCCAGCAGAGGAAGAGAGCGGGGGCCTGGGGCCAACGTCCTGACTTTC. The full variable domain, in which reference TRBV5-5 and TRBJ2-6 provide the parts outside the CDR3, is DAGVTQSPTHLIKTRGQQVTLRCSPISGHKSVSWYQQVLGQGPQFIFQYYEKEERGRGNFPDRFSARQFPNYSSELNVNALLLGDSALYLCASRGRERGPGANVLTFGAGSRLTVL.

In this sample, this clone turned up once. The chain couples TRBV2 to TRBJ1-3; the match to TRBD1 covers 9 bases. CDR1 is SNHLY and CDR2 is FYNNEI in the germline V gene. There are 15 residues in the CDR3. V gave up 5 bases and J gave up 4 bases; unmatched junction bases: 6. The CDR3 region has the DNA TGTGCCAGCAGTCCTCCCGGGACAGGGGGAAACACCATATATTTT. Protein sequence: CASSPPGTGGNTIYF.

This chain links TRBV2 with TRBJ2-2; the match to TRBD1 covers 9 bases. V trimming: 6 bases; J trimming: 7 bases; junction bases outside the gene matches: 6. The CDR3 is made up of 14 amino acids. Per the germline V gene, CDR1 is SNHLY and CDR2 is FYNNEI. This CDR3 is CASSKQGAGGELFF. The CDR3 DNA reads TGTGCCAGCAGCAAACAGGGGGCAGGCGGGGAGCTGTTTTTT.

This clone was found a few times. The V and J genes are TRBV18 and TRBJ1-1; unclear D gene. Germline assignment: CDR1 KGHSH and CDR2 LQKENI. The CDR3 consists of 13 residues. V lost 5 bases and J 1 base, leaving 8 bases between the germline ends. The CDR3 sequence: CASSAQKNTEAFF. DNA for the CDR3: TGTGCCAGCTCAGCTCAGAAGAACACTGAAGCTTTCTTT.

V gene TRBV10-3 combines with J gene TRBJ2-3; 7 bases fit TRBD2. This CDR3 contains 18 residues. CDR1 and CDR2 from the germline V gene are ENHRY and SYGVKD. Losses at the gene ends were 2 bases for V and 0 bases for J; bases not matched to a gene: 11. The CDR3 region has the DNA TGTGCCATCAGTGAGGGGGAGGGGACCCTCCTTAGCACAGATACGCAGTATTTT. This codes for CAISEGEGTLLSTDTQYF.

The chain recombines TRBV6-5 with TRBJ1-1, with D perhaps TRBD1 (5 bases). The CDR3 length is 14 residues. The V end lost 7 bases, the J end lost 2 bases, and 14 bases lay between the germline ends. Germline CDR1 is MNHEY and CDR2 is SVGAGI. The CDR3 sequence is CASTHRGGNTEAFF. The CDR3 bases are TGTGCCAGCACCCACCGGGGGGGTAACACTGAAGCTTTCTTT.

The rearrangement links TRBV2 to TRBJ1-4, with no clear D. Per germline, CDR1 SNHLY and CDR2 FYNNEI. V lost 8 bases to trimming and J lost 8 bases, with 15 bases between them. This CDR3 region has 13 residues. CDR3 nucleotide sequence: TGTGCCAGCCGGCGTCCTACGGGGGAAAAACTGTTTTTT. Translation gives CASRRPTGEKLFF. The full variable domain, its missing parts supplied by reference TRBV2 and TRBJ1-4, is EPEVTQTPSHQVTQMGQEVILRCVPISNHLYFYWYRQILGQKVEFLVSFYNNEISEKSEIFDDQFSVERPDGSNFTLKIRSTKLEDSAMYFCASRRPTGEKLFFGSGTQLSVL.

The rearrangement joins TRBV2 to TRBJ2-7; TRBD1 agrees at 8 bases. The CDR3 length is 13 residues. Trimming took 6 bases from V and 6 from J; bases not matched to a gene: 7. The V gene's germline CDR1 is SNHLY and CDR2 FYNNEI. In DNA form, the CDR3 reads TGTGCCAGCAGCCAAAGACAGGGGATCGAGCAGTACTTC. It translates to CASSQRQGIEQYF.

The CDR3 region is CASSLKRGGARTGELFF. The CDR3, as DNA: TGTGCCAGCAGTTTAAAACGCGGGGGGGCCCGGACCGGGGAGCTGTTTTTT. The V call is TRBV27, the J call TRBJ2-2, with 9 nucleotides matching TRBD2. The CDR3 runs 17 residues. V lost 2 bases and J lost 5; bases outside the gene matches: 9. In germline, CDR1 is MNHEY, CDR2 SMNVEV (reference sequence).

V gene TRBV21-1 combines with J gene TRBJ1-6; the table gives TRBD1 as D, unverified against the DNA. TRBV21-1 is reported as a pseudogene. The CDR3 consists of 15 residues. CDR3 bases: TGTGCCAGCAGCGAACCCCTACAGGGGCGCTCACCCCTCCACTTT. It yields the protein CASSEPLQGRSPLHF.

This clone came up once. CDR3 sequence (DNA): TGTGCTAGTGGTTTACCCGGAGCTAATGAAAAACTGTTTTTT. As protein: CASGLPGANEKLFF. V is TRBV12-5 and J is TRBJ1-4; no clear D. Germline V gene lookup returns CDR1 LGHNT and CDR2 FRNRAP. Trimming left V 3 bases short and J 3 bases short, with 8 bases between. The CDR3 length is 14 residues.

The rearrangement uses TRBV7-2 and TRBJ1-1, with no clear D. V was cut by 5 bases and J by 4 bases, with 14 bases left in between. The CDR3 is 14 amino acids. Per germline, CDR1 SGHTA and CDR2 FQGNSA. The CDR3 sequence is CASSTGGWGTEAFF. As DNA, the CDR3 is TGTGCCAGCAGCACCGGAGGGTGGGGCACTGAAGCTTTCTTT.

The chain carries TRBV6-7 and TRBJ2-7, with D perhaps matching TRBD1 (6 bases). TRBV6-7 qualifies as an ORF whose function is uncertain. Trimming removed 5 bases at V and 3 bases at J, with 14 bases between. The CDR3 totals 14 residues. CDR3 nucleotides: TGTGCCAGCAGTCAGGACAGCAGGGTCTACGAGCAGTACTTC. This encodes CASSQDSRVYEQYF.

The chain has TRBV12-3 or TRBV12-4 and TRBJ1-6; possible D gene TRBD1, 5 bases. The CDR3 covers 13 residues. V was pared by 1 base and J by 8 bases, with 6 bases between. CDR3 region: CASSLGRDSPLHF. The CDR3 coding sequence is TGTGCCAGCAGTTTAGGCAGGGATTCACCCCTCCACTTT.

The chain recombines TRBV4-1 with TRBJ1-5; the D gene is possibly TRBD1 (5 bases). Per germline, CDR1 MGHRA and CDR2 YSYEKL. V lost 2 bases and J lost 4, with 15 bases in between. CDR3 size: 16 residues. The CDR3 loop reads CASSQRGNRQNQPQHF. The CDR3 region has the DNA TGCGCCAGCAGCCAAAGGGGTAACAGGCAAAATCAGCCCCAGCATTTT.

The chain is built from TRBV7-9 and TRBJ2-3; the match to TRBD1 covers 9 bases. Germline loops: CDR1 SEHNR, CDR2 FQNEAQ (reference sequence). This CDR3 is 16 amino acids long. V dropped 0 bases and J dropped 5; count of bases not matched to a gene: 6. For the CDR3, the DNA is TGTGCCAGCAGCTTAGCGCTTACAGGGGGCGGAGATACGCAGTATTTT. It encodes CASSLALTGGGDTQYF.

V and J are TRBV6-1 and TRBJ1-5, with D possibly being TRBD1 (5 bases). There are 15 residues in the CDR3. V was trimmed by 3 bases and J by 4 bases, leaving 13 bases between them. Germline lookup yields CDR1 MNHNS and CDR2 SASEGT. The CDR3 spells CASSEETVFNQPQHF. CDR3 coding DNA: TGTGCCAGCAGTGAGGAGACAGTCTTTAATCAGCCCCAGCATTTT.

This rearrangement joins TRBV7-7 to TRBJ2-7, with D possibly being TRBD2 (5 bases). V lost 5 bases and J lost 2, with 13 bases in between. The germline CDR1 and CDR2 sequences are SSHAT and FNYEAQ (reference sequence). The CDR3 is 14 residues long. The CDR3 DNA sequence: TGTGCCAGCAGCCCGGGGTACGGGGCCTACGAGCAGTACTTC. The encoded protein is CASSPGYGAYEQYF. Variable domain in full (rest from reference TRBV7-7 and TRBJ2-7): GAGVSQSPRYKVTKRGQDVTLRCDPISSHATLYWYQQALGQGPEFLTYFNYEAQPDKSGLPSDRFSAERPEGSISTLTIQRTEQRDSAMYRCASSPGYGAYEQYFGPGTRLTVT.

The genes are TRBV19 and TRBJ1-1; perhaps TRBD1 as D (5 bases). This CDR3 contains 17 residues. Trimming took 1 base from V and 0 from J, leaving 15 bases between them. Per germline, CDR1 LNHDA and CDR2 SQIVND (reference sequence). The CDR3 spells CASSIGQGRYMNTEAFF. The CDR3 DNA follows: TGTGCCAGTAGTATAGGTCAGGGCAGATACATGAACACTGAAGCTTTCTTT.

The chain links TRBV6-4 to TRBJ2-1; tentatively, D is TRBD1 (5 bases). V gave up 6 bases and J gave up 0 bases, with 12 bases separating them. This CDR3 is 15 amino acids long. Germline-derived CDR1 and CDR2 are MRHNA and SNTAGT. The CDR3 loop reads CASSAEGASYNEQFF. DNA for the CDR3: TGTGCCAGCAGCGCCGAAGGGGCCTCCTACAATGAGCAGTTCTTC.

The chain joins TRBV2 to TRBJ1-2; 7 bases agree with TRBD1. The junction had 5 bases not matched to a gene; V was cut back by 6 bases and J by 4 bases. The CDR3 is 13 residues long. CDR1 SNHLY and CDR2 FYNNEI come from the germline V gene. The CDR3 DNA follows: TGTGCCAGCAGGGGACAGATCACCTATGGCTACACCTTC. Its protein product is CASRGQITYGYTF.